The 10 T cell receptor beta chains below all came from one sample that was sequenced in a study of identifying expanded T cells in peripheral blood. Method: immunoSEQ multiplex PCR; TCRdb's copy keeps in-frame clones and lacks some. The profile shows roughly 75,000 clones, about nine tenths of them singletons. Sequenced input: blood. The source of these receptors is a person aged 18 to 70 in good health.

V gene TRBV4-3 combines with J gene TRBJ1-1, with D unresolved. Trimming cost V 1 base and J 3 bases, with 12 bases left between them. The CDR3 spans 15 residues. From germline, CDR1 is LGHNA and CDR2 YSLEER. The CDR3 DNA is TGCGCCAGCAGCCAAGCTCGAGGGCGCGACACTGAAGCTTTCTTT. It codes for CASSQARGRDTEAFF.

This sequence joins TRBV19 and TRBJ1-1, with D possibly matching TRBD1 (6 bases). Trimming shortened V by 4 bases and J by 1 base, and 10 bases separated the two germline ends. The CDR3 is 14 residues long. CDR1 and CDR2 (germline): LNHDA, SQIVND (reference sequence). The CDR3 here is CASSTPRGNTEAFF. For the CDR3, the DNA is TGTGCCAGTAGTACTCCCAGGGGGAACACTGAAGCTTTCTTT.

The J gene is TRBJ2-3, the V gene TRBV27; D gene ambiguous. CDR1 and CDR2 (germline): MNHEY, SMNVEV (reference sequence). V gave up 5 bases and J gave up 4 bases, with 13 bases separating them. The CDR3 length is 14 residues. The CDR3 sequence is CASSLQRSADTQYF. In nucleotides, the CDR3 is TGTGCCAGCAGTCTGCAAAGGAGCGCAGATACGCAGTATTTT.

The chain is built from TRBV7-9 and TRBJ2-5; 8 bases are shared with TRBD2. Germline values: CDR1 SEHNR, CDR2 FQNEAQ (reference sequence). Trimming cost V 7 bases and J 6 bases; bases outside gene matches: 10. The CDR3 contains 14 residues. CDR3: CASTPREGGKTQYF. In nucleotides, the CDR3 is TGTGCCAGCACCCCTCGGGAGGGGGGAAAGACCCAGTACTTC.

The J gene is TRBJ2-7, the V gene TRBV18, with D maybe TRBD1 (5 bases). Trimming took off 6 bases at V and 1 base at J, with 16 bases between the two ends. The V gene's germline CDR1 is KGHSH and CDR2 LQKENI. The CDR3 is made up of 15 amino acids. The CDR3 sequence is CASSQGHQGSYEQYF. The CDR3 nucleotides read TGTGCCAGCTCGCAGGGCCATCAGGGATCCTACGAGCAGTACTTC.

This clone was observed once. The J gene is TRBJ2-7, the V gene TRBV6-5; D gene unclear. Trimming shortened V by 0 bases and J by 5 bases, and 14 bases separated the two germline ends. There are 15 residues in the CDR3. Germline V gene sequence: CDR1 MNHEY, CDR2 SVGAGI. The CDR3 nucleotides read TGTGCCAGCAGTTACTCGCCACGACTGGGCCACGAGCAGTACTTC. Translation gives CASSYSPRLGHEQYF.

In its sample, this clone was seen once. The chain has TRBV18 and TRBJ2-2, with D unclear. Germline V CDR1 and CDR2: KGHSH, LQKENI. This CDR3 region has 11 residues. V lost 2 bases and J 5 bases, leaving 0 bases between the germline ends. The CDR3 bases are TGTGCCAGCTCACCAACCGGGGAGCTGTTTTTT. Translated: CASSPTGELFF.

J is TRBJ2-7 and V is TRBV10-3; possible D gene TRBD1, 6 bases. The CDR3 is 14 amino acids. Germline V CDR1 and CDR2: ENHRY, SYGVKD. Trimming took 3 bases from V and 7 from J, leaving 16 bases between them. CDR3 in amino acids: CAISENRAPEEQYF. For the CDR3, the DNA is TGTGCCATCAGTGAAAACAGGGCGCCCGAAGAGCAGTACTTC.

The CDR3 nucleotides read TGTGCCAGTAGTATGTTACAGGATGCTTCTGGCTACACCTTC. Translation gives CASSMLQDASGYTF. The chain employs TRBV19 and TRBJ1-2; tentatively, D is TRBD1 (5 bases). The CDR3 contains 14 residues. Germline lookup yields CDR1 LNHDA and CDR2 SQIVND (reference sequence). V lost 3 bases and J 7 bases, leaving 15 bases between the germline ends.

The chain carries TRBV11-3 and TRBJ2-7; D is undetermined. The CDR3 runs to 12 residues. V lost 4 bases and J lost 0, with 4 bases in between. CDR1 and CDR2 from the germline V gene are SGHNT and YENEEA. CDR3 residues: CASSSSSYEQYF. The CDR3 DNA follows: TGTGCCAGCAGCTCGAGCTCCTACGAGCAGTACTTC.